This paragraph covers one T cell receptor (beta chain) sequence. The data derive from a study of blood T cell repertoires in COVID-19. Overall study: Whether acute or convalescent, the COVID-19 samples came from the United States, Italy and Spain. Sample material is recorded as cDNA or gDNA derived from T cells, B-cell-depleted T cells, or PBMCs.

Per the authors' pipeline: Amplified reference gene primers provided the basis for estimating nucleated cell counts. Profiling relied on immunoSEQ multiplex PCR, and the TCRdb table lists in-frame clones only, not all of them. For V, J and clone size, that table is used; D and trimming come from the DNA. The table has about 57,000 clones, approximately 86% seen once. Enrollment of patients from Seattle took place during active infection, with longitudinal follow-up. Germline V gene sequence: CDR1 SGHNT, CDR2 YENEEA. Trimming took off 6 bases at V and 2 bases at J, with 14 bases between the two ends. This CDR3 comprises 15 residues.

Material: peripheral blood. The receptor's source is a woman of 80 years or more with COVID-19, enrolled during active disease. The chain is built from TRBV11-3 and TRBJ2-1, with D unresolved. The CDR3 protein is CASSLLLPAYNEQFF. In DNA form, the CDR3 reads TGTGCCAGCAGTTTACTTCTCCCTGCCTACAATGAGCAGTTCTTC.